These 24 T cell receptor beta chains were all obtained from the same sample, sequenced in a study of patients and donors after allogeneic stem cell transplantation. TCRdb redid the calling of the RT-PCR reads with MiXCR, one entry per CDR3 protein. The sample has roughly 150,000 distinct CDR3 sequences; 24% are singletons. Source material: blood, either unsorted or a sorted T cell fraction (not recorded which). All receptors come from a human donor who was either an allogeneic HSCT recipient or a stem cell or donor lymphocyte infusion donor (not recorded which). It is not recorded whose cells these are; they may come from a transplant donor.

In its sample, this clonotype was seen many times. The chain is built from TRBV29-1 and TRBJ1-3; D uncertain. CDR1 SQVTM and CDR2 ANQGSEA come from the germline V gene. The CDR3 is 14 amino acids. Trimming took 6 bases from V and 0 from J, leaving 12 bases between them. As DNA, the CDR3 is TGCAGCGTCGAGACGGTTTACTCTGGAAACACCATATATTTT. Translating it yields CSVETVYSGNTIYF. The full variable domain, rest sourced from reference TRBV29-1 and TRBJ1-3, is SAVISQKPSRDICQRGTSLTIQCQVDSQVTMMFWYRQQPGQSLTLIATANQGSEATYESGFVIDKFPISRPNLTFSTLTVSNMSPEDSSIYLCSVETVYSGNTIYFGEGSWLTVV.

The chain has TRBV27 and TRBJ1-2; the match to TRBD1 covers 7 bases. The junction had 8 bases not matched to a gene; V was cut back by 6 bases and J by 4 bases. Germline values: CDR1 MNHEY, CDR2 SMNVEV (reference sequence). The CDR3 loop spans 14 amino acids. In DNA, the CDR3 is TGTGCCAGCAGACGAAGCGGGGACAGCTATGGCTACACCTTC. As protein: CASRRSGDSYGYTF.

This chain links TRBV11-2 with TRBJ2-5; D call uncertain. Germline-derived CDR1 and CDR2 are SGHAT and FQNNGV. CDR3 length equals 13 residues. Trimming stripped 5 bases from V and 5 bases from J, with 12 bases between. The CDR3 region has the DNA TGTGCCAGCAGCCCGGCGGCTGGGGAGACCCAGTACTTC. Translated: CASSPAAGETQYF.

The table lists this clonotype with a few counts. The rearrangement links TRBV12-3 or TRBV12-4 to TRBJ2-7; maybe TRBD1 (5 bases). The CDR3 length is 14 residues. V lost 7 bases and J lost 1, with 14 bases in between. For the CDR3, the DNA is TGTGCCAGCACGTTATCCCAGGGTTCCTACGAGCAGTACTTC. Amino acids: CASTLSQGSYEQYF.

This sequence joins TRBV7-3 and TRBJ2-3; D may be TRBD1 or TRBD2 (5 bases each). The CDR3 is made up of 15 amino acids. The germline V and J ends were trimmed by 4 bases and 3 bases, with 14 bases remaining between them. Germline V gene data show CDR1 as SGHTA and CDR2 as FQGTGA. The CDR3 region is CASSSRAGDTDTQYF. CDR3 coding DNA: TGTGCCAGCAGCTCCAGGGCCGGGGATACAGATACGCAGTATTTT.

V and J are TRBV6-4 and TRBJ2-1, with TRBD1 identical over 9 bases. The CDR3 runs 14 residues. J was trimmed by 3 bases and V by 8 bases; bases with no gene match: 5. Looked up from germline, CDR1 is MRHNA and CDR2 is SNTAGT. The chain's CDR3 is CASARQGGYNEQFF. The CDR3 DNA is TGTGCCAGCGCCAGACAGGGGGGCTACAATGAGCAGTTCTTC.

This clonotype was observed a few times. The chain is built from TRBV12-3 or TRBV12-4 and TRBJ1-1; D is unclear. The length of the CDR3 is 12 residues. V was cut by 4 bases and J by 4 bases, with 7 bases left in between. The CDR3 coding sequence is TGTGCCAGCAGTTCCCGGTTCACTGAAGCTTTCTTT. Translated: CASSSRFTEAFF.

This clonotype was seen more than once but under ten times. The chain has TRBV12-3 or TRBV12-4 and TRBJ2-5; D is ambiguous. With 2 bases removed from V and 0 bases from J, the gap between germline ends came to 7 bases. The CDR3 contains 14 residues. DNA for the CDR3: TGTGCCAGCAGTTTAACCGGTTACCAAGAGACCCAGTACTTC. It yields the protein CASSLTGYQETQYF.

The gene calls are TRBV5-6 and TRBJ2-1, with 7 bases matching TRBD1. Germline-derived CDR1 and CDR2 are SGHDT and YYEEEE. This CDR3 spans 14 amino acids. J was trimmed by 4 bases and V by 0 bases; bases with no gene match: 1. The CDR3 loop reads CASSLAGQYNEQFF. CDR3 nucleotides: TGTGCCAGCAGCTTGGCGGGACAGTACAATGAGCAGTTCTTC.

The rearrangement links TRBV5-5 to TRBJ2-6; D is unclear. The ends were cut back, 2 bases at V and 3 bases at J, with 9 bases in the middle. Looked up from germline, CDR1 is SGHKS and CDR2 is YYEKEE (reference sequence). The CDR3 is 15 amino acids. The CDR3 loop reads CASSFTSDGANVLTF. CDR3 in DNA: TGTGCCAGCAGCTTTACCTCGGATGGGGCCAACGTCCTGACTTTC.

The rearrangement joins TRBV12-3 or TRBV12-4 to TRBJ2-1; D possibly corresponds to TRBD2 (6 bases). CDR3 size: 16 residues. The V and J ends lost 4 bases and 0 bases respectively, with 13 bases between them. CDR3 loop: CASSYSGEYSYNEQFF. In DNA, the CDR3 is TGTGCCAGCAGTTATTCGGGGGAGTACTCCTACAATGAGCAGTTCTTC.

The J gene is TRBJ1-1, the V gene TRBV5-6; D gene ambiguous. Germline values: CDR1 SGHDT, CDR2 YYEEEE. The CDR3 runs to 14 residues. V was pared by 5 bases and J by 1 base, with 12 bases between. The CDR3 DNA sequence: TGTGCCAGCAGTTTCACAGCGACGAACACTGAAGCTTTCTTT. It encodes CASSFTATNTEAFF.

In DNA, the CDR3 is TGTGCCAGCAGGGTAACAGGGGGCGATGAGCAGTTCTTC. It translates to CASRVTGGDEQFF. V usage is TRBV6-5 and J usage is TRBJ2-1; TRBD1 aligns across 9 bases. This CDR3 contains 13 residues. Germline loops: CDR1 MNHEY, CDR2 SVGAGI. With V trimmed by 6 bases and J by 8 bases, 5 bases remained unmatched.

CDR3 amino acids: CASSYGGNEQFF. CDR3 nucleotide sequence: TGTGCCAGCAGTTACGGAGGGAATGAGCAGTTCTTC. The chain carries TRBV6-2 or TRBV6-3 and TRBJ2-1; a possible D gene is TRBD2 (6 bases). CDR3 size: 12 residues. V gave up 2 bases and J gave up 7 bases, with 6 bases separating them. Per the germline V gene, CDR1 is MNHEY and CDR2 is SVGEGT.

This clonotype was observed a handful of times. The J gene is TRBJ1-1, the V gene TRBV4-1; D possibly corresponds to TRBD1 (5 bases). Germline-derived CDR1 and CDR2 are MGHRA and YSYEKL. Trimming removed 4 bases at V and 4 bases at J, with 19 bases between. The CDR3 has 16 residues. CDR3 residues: CASSPGGRAVSTEAFF. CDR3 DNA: TGCGCCAGCAGCCCAGGAGGCAGGGCGGTTTCCACTGAAGCTTTCTTT.

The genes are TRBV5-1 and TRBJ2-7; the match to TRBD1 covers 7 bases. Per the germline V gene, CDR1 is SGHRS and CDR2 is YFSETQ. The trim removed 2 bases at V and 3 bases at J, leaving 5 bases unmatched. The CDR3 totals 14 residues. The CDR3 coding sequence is TGCGCCAGCAGCTTACAGGGGATTCACTACGAGCAGTACTTC. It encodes CASSLQGIHYEQYF.

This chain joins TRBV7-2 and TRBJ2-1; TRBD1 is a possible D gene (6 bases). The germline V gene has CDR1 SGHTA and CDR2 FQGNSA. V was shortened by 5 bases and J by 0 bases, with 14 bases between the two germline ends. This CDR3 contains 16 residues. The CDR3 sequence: CASSPRGQSSYNEQFF. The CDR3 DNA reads TGTGCCAGCAGCCCGAGGGGACAAAGCTCCTACAATGAGCAGTTCTTC.

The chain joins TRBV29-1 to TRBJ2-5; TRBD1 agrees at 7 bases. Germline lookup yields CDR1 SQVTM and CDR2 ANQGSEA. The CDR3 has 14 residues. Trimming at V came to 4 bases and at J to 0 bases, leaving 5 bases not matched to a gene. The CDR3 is CSVVGRGYQETQYF. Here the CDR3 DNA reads TGCAGCGTTGTCGGCAGGGGGTACCAAGAGACCCAGTACTTC.

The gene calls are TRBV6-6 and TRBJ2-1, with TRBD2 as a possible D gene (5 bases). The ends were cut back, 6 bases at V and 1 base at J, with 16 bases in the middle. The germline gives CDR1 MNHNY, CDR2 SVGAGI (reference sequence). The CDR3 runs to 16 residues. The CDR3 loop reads CASRRTSSGSYNEQFF. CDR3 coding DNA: TGTGCCAGCAGAAGGACGTCCTCGGGGTCCTACAATGAGCAGTTCTTC.

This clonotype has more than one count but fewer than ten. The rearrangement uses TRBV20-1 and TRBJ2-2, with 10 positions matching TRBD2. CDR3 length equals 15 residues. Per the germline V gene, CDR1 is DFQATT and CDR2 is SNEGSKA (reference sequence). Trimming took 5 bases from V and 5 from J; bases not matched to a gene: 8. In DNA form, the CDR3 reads TGCAGTGCTGGACCTCTAGCGGGAGAAACCGGGGAGCTGTTTTTT. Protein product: CSAGPLAGETGELFF.

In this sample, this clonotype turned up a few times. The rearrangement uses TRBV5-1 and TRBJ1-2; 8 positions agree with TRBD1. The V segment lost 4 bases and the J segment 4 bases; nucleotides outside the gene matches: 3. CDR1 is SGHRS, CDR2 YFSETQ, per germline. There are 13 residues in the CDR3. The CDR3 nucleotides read TGCGCCAGCAGCGCAGGACAGGGCTATGGCTACACCTTC. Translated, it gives CASSAGQGYGYTF.

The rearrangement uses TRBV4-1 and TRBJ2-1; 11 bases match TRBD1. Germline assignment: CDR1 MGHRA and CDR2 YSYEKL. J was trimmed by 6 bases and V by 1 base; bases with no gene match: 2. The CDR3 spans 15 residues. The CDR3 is CASSQGTGGGNEQFF. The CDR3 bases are TGCGCCAGCAGCCAAGGGACAGGGGGCGGCAATGAGCAGTTCTTC.

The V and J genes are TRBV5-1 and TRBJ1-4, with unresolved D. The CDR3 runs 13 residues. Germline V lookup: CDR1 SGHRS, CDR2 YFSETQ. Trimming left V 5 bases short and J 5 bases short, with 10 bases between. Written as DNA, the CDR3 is TGCGCCAGCAGACCTGTACCAAATGAAAAACTGTTTTTT. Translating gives CASRPVPNEKLFF. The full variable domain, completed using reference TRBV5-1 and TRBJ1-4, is KAGVTQTPRYLIKTRGQQVTLSCSPISGHRSVSWYQQTPGQGLQFLFEYFSETQRNKGNFPGRFSGRQFSNSRSEMNVSTLELGDSALYLCASRPVPNEKLFFGSGTQLSVL.

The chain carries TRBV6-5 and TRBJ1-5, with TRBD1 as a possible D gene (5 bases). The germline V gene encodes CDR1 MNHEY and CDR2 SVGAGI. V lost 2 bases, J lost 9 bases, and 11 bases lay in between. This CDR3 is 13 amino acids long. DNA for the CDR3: TGTGCCAGCAGTTACGGTCCGGGGCGGCCCCAGCATTTT. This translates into CASSYGPGRPQHF.